This is a list of T cell receptor beta chains from one sample in a study of T cell repertoires in cytomegalovirus infection. These receptors have no known antigen. TCRdb ran MiXCR on the reads and lists one entry per CDR3 protein. The table shows a few hundred thousand distinct CDR3 sequences, with approximately 40% occurring only once. The sample was cultured PBMCs, taken from culture after CMV antigen stimulation. The receptors stem from a human donor in good health (CMV status not recorded). Some clones in this sample may be carry-over from other donors' samples. Both conserved end residues are trimmed from each CDR3. The D gene is left open where the match is weak. Expanded clones are given a class, and other clones once, few, many or no size at all.

D gene	V gene	J gene	clone size	CDR3 protein
TRBD1	TRBV10-3	TRBJ1-6	.	AIRGQGYSPLH
.	TRBV12-3/TRBV12-4	TRBJ2-2	.	ASKGANTGELF
.	TRBV7-2	TRBJ2-3	many	ASSLSGLSTDTQY
TRBD1	TRBV29-1	TRBJ2-3	.	SVDHRGRGDTQY
.	TRBV20-1	TRBJ1-6	.	SAPSFAGLDSPLH
TRBD2	TRBV11-2	TRBJ2-7	.	ASNRRGGYEQY
.	TRBV20-1	TRBJ2-7	few	SARAPDYEQY
TRBD1	TRBV7-2	TRBJ1-2	many	ASSFILGQGRNGYT
TRBD1	TRBV14	TRBJ2-4	.	ASSQVGPRGGVWDIQY
TRBD2	TRBV5-4	TRBJ2-1	.	ASSPGGTSEYNEQF
.	TRBV7-2	TRBJ2-3	.	ASSLGFYLPNTQY
.	TRBV5-1	TRBJ2-3	.	ASSTDSRDTQY
TRBD2	TRBV24-1	TRBJ2-1	few	ATSDKRLGTTTNEQF
.	TRBV6-5	TRBJ1-6	.	ASSYSVVRPLH
.	TRBV20-1	TRBJ2-3	.	SALRATMFTDTQY
.	TRBV19	TRBJ2-2	.	ASSILQDDGELF
.	TRBV30	TRBJ2-7	.	AWNLARRYEQY
.	TRBV7-2	TRBJ1-1	.	ASSLGQGAEAF
TRBD2	TRBV27	TRBJ2-1	.	ASSSGRLAGDNEQF
TRBD2	TRBV27	TRBJ2-1	.	ASSFRSGGTSGYNEQF
.	TRBV27	TRBJ2-7	few	ASSNTGGYEQY
.	TRBV6-6	TRBJ1-5	.	ASSQETVYSNQPQH
.	TRBV11-2	TRBJ2-2	few	ASGWTVGTGELF
.	TRBV12-3/TRBV12-4	TRBJ1-1	few	ASSFLGFTAF
.	TRBV7-2	TRBJ2-7	.	ASSLALGVIYEQY
.	TRBV4-2	TRBJ1-5	few	ASSQDPGDQPQH
TRBD2	TRBV20-1	TRBJ2-3	.	SARVPSGALSQY
TRBD2	TRBV4-1	TRBJ2-7	few	ASSQSPSGASYEQY
TRBD2	TRBV4-1	TRBJ2-6	few	ASSRGGSRSGANVLT
.	TRBV11-2	TRBJ2-3	.	ASSLRWASADTQY
.	TRBV7-6	TRBJ1-4	few	ASRGAGINEKLF
.	TRBV28	TRBJ1-6	many	ASSLYNSPLH
.	TRBV7-6	TRBJ1-2	.	ASSLAAGPTNGYT
.	TRBV6-6	TRBJ1-2	.	ASTKGGYGYT
.	TRBV29-1	TRBJ2-5	.	SVEDPGREETQY
.	TRBV4-1	TRBJ2-6	few	ASSQEMVAGANVLT
.	TRBV23-1	TRBJ2-3	.	ASRVIWDGSTDTQY